Shown below are 10 T cell receptor beta chains from a single sample sequenced in a study of T cells in Graves' hyperthyroidism and ophthalmopathy. Amplification targeted TCR beta CDR3 regions from RNA transcripts. The primer set for the first-round RT-PCR of the TCR CDR3 was HTBI. TCRdb used MiXCR to reprocess the multiplex PCR reads, holding one entry per CDR3 protein. Of some 570,000 distinct CDR3 sequences in the sample, about a sixth were seen once. The sample comprised blood. These receptors were collected from a woman aged 18-35 years with Graves' ophthalmopathy.

This clonotype has a count of ten or more. V usage is TRBV6-1 and J usage is TRBJ1-1; D gene ambiguous. Deletions cut 4 bases from V and 1 base from J, with 10 bases between. Germline CDR1 is MNHNS and CDR2 is SASEGT. The length of the CDR3 is 14 residues. The CDR3 nucleotides read TGTGCCAGCAGTGTCCGCTCCTCGAACACTGAAGCTTTCTTT. Its translation is CASSVRSSNTEAFF.

This clonotype was seen many times. The CDR3 DNA reads as TGTGCCAGCAGTGAAAAGGCGAACACTGAAGCTTTCTTT. Translation: CASSEKANTEAFF. This sequence joins TRBV2 and TRBJ1-1; D remains ambiguous. The germline CDR1 and CDR2 sequences are SNHLY and FYNNEI. The CDR3 is 13 residues long. V lost 2 bases, J lost 1 base, and 5 bases lay in between.

This clonotype has only a few counts. The chain employs TRBV12-3 or TRBV12-4 and TRBJ2-1; perhaps D is TRBD1 or TRBD2 (5 bases each). The V end was cut by 6 bases, the J end by 12 bases, with 15 bases between. This CDR3 spans 12 amino acids. The CDR3 sequence: CASSAGDLGQFF. CDR3 bases: TGTGCCAGCAGCGCCGGGGACCTGGGGCAGTTCTTC.

The chain uses TRBV29-1 and TRBJ1-2; possibly TRBD1 for D (6 bases). Germline values: CDR1 SQVTM, CDR2 ANQGSEA. The CDR3 totals 16 residues. Trimming left V 4 bases short and J 6 bases short, with 24 bases between. In DNA, the CDR3 is TGCAGCGTTGTCCCCGGGGGGGCAGGGTTGCTGGATGGCTACACCTTC. Its translation is CSVVPGGAGLLDGYTF.

This clonotype was counted many times. The genes are TRBV6-1 and TRBJ2-5; possibly TRBD1 for D (8 bases). Germline assignment: CDR1 MNHNS and CDR2 SASEGT. This CDR3 is built from 13 residues. Deletions cut 7 bases from V and 5 bases from J, with 14 bases between. The CDR3, as DNA: TGTGCCAGCAACAGGGGGGGCTTGGAGACCCAGTACTTC. It specifies CASNRGGLETQYF.

This chain uses TRBV4-1 with TRBJ1-5; unclear D gene. CDR3 length: 14 residues. V lost 0 bases to trimming and J lost 7 bases, with 10 bases between them. Germline CDR1 MGHRA, CDR2 YSYEKL. CDR3 DNA sequence: TGCGCCAGCAGCCAAGAGAGTTCTGGCCAGCCCCAGCATTTT. It is translated as CASSQESSGQPQHF.

This clonotype came up many times. This sequence joins TRBV7-2 and TRBJ2-7, with D possibly being TRBD2 (5 bases). The CDR3 is made up of 15 amino acids. From germline, CDR1 is SGHTA and CDR2 FQGNSA. Trimming removed 0 bases at V and 6 bases at J, with 15 bases between. CDR3 nucleotide sequence: TGTGCCAGCAGCTTAGCGCCGGAACTAGGCCTCGAGCAGTACTTC. Encoded protein: CASSLAPELGLEQYF.

In its sample, this clonotype was seen many times. J is TRBJ1-2 and V is TRBV6-1, with no clear D. Germline loops: CDR1 MNHNS, CDR2 SASEGT. V was trimmed by 5 bases and J by 1 base, leaving 11 bases between them. The CDR3 totals 14 residues. The CDR3, as DNA: TGTGCCAGCAGTTTTGACCACATTAACTATGGCTACACCTTC. Protein product: CASSFDHINYGYTF.

This clonotype has only a few counts. The chain uses TRBV6-1 and TRBJ1-5; D is undetermined. The CDR3 is made up of 15 amino acids. Germline loops: CDR1 MNHNS, CDR2 SASEGT. V lost 3 bases, J lost 2 bases, and 11 bases lay in between. This CDR3 is CASSDFGQGNQPQHF. The CDR3 DNA reads TGTGCCAGCAGTGACTTTGGGCAGGGCAATCAGCCCCAGCATTTT.

In this sample, this clonotype turned up many times. The chain links TRBV28 to TRBJ1-4, with a tentative D call TRBD1 (6 bases). The ends were cut back, 3 bases at V and 1 base at J, with 12 bases in the middle. The CDR3 sequence is 16 residues long. The germline V gene encodes CDR1 MDHEN and CDR2 SYDVKM. For the CDR3, the DNA is TGTGCCAGCAGTTTGGGGGGCATCGTAACTAATGAAAAACTGTTTTTT. Translation: CASSLGGIVTNEKLFF.